Below, one T cell receptor (beta chain) is given with its context. The antigen is undetermined. This entry comes from a study of brain T cells in children with intractable seizures. Whole-study results and caveats: Only CDR3 sequence similarity suggested viral specificity, without known HCMV serostatus.

The sequenced cases were selected for having the highest brain T cell transcript signatures. Patients received at least one anti-epileptic drug before surgery. This CDR3 contains 18 residues. The germline V gene encodes CDR1 MNHEY and CDR2 SVGEGT. Trimming took 2 bases from V and 3 from J; bases not matched to a gene: 7. Sequencing used immunoSEQ multiplex PCR; TCRdb keeps in-frame clones, though not all of them. The sample holds tens of thousands of clones, 85% to 95% seen once. The sequence came from a boy younger than two with tuberous sclerosis and intractable seizures. The sample was peripheral blood, taken at surgery. The chain uses TRBV6-2 or TRBV6-3 and TRBJ2-3; 14 bases match TRBD2. Here the CDR3 DNA reads TGTGCCAGCAGTTACCCCGGGACTAGCGGGAGTTTAACAGATACGCAGTATTTT. This sequence encodes CASSYPGTSGSLTDTQYF.